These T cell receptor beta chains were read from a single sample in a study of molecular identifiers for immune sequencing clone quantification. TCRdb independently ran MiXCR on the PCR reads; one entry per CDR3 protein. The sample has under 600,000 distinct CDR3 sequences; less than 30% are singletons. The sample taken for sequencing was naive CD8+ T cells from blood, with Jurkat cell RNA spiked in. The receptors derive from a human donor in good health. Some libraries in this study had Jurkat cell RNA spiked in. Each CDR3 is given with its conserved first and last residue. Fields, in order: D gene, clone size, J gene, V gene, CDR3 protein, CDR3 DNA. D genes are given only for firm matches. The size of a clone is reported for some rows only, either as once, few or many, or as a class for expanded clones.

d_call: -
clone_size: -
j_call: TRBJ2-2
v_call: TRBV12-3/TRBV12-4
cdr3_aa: CASSVTRAAGTGELFF
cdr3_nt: TGTGCCAGCAGTGTGACTCGAGCCGCGGGCACCGGGGAGCTGTTTTTT

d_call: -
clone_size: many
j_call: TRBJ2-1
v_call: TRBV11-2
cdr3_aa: CASSLREIEQFF
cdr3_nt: TGTGCCAGCAGCTTAAGGGAGATTGAGCAGTTCTTC

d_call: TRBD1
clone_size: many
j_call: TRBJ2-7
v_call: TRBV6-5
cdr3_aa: CASKGTGAYEQYF
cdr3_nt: TGTGCCAGCAAAGGGACAGGGGCCTACGAGCAGTACTTC

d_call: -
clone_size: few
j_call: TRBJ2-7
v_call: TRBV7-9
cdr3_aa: CASSLVSAAYEQYF
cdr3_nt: TGTGCCAGCAGCTTAGTAAGTGCGGCCTACGAGCAGTACTTC

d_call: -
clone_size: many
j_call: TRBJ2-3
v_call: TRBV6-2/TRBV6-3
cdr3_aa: CASSYRDLTNPTDTQYF
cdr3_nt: TGTGCCAGCAGTTACCGGGACCTAACGAACCCCACAGATACGCAGTATTTT

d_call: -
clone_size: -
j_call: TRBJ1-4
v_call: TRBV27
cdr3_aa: CASRPGDGVATNEKLFF
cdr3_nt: TGTGCCAGCAGGCCAGGGGACGGGGTTGCAACTAATGAAAAACTGTTTTTT

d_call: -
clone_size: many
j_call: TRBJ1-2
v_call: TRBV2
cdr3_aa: CASSEARGHYGYTF
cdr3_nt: TGTGCCAGCAGTGAAGCGAGAGGGCACTATGGCTACACCTTC

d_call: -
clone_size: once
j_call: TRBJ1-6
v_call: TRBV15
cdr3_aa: CATRTARGGSPLHF
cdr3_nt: TGTGCCACCAGAACAGCCAGGGGAGGGTCACCCCTCCACTTT

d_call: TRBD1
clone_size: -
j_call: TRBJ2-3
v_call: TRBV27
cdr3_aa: CASSLVRDRITDTQYF
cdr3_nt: TGTGCCAGCAGTCTAGTCCGGGACAGGATCACAGATACGCAGTATTTT

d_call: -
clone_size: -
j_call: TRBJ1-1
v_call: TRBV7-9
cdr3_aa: CACSYGGTEAFF
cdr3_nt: TGTGCCTGCAGCTACGGAGGTACTGAAGCTTTCTTT

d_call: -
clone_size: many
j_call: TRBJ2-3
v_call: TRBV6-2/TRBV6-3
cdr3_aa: CASSYHRIEGAADTQYF
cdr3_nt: TGTGCCAGCAGTTACCACCGAATAGAAGGAGCCGCAGATACGCAGTATTTT

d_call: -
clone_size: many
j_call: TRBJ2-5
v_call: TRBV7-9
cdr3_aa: CASSLAAFGLEETQYF
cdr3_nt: TGTGCCAGCAGCTTAGCGGCTTTCGGACTCGAAGAGACCCAGTACTTC

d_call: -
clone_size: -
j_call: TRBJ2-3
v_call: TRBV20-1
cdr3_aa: CSARDRQSYSTDTQYF
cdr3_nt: TGCAGTGCTAGAGATCGACAATCGTACTCCACAGATACGCAGTATTTT

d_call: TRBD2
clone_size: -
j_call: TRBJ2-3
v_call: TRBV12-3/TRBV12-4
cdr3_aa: CASSLTSVRDTQYF
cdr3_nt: TGTGCCAGCAGCCTGACTAGCGTGAGGGATACGCAGTATTTT

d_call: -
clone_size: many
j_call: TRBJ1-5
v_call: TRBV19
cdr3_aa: CASSIQDNQPQHF
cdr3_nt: TGTGCCAGTAGTATTCAGGACAATCAGCCCCAGCATTTT

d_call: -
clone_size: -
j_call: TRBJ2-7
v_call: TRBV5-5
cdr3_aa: CASSLRLAYEQYF
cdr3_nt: TGTGCCAGCAGCTTGAGGCTAGCGTACGAGCAGTACTTC

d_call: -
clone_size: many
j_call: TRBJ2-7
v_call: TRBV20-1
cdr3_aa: CSAGSGREQYF
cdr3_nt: TGCAGTGCCGGCTCGGGGCGAGAGCAGTACTTC

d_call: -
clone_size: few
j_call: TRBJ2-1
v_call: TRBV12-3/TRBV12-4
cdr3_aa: CASSPLALSSYNEQFF
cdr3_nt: TGTGCCAGCAGTCCTCTAGCGTTGAGCTCCTACAATGAGCAGTTCTTC

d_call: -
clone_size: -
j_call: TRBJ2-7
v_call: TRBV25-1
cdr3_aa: CASSECDRGYEQYF
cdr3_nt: TGTGCCAGCAGTGAATGCGACAGAGGGTACGAGCAGTACTTC

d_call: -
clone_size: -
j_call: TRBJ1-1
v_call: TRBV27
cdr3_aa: CARLPDRGFTEAFF
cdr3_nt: TGTGCCCGCCTTCCCGACCGGGGGTTCACTGAAGCTTTCTTT

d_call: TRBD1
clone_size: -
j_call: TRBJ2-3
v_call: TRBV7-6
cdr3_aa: CASSTGTDPTDTQYF
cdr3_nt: TGTGCCAGCAGCACGGGGACAGACCCCACAGATACGCAGTATTTT

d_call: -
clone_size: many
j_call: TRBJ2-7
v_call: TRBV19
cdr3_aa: CASSTRQRHYEQYF
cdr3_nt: TGTGCCAGTAGCACTAGACAGCGACACTACGAGCAGTACTTC

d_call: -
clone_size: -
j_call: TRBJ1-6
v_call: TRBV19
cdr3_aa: CASSIEGLNSPLHF
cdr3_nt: TGTGCCAGTAGTATAGAAGGTCTTAATTCACCCCTCCACTTT

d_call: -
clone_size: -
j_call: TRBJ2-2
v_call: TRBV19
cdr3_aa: CASSIGGPGELFF
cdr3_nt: TGTGCCAGTAGTATCGGGGGGCCCGGGGAGCTGTTTTTT

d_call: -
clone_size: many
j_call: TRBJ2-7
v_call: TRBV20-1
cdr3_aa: CSAKVRFSSYEQYF
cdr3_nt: TGCAGTGCTAAAGTCAGGTTTAGCTCCTACGAGCAGTACTTC

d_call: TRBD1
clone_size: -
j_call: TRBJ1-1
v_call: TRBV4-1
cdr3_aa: CASSQVGGGDTEAFF
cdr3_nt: TGCGCCAGCAGCCAAGTGGGAGGGGGCGACACTGAAGCTTTCTTT

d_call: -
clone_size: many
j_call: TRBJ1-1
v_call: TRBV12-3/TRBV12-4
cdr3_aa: CASSPLGGRTEAFF
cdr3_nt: TGTGCCAGCAGTCCACTCGGGGGTCGGACTGAAGCTTTCTTT

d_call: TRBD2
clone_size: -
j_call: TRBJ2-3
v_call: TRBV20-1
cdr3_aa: CSAYTTHSAREPPDTQYF
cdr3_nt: TGCAGTGCTTATACCACCCATTCGGCGCGGGAGCCGCCAGATACGCAGTATTTT

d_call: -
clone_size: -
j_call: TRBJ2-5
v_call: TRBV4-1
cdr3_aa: CASSQADSWTLETQYF
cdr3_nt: TGCGCCAGCAGCCAAGCCGACTCTTGGACATTAGAGACCCAGTACTTC

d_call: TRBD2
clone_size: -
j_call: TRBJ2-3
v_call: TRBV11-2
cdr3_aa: CASSLITGTITDTQYF
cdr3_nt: TGTGCCAGCAGCCTAATAACGGGGACTATTACAGATACGCAGTATTTT

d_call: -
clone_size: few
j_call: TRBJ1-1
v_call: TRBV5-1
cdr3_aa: CASSLVWGANTEAFF
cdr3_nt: TGCGCCAGCAGCTTGGTGTGGGGGGCGAACACTGAAGCTTTCTTT

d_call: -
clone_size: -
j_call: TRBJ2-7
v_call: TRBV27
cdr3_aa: CASSYLSSLGAYEQYF
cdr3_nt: TGTGCCAGCAGCTACCTTAGCTCCCTCGGTGCCTACGAGCAGTACTTC

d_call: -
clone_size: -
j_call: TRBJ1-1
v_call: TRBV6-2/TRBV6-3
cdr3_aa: CASTSGDWMNTEAFF
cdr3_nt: TGTGCCAGCACATCAGGGGATTGGATGAACACTGAAGCTTTCTTT

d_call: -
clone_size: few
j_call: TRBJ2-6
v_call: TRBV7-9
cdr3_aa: CATELIFGDTDSSGANVLTF
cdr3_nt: TGTGCCACCGAGCTTATATTTGGGGACACAGACTCCTCTGGGGCCAACGTCCTGACTTTC

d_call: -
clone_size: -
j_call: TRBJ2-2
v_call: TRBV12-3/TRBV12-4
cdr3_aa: CASSYTGITGELFF
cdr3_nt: TGTGCCAGCAGTTATACAGGGATTACCGGGGAGCTGTTTTTT

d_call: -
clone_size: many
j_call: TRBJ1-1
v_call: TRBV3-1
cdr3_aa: CASSQSGPNTEAFF
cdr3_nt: TGTGCCAGCAGCCAATCGGGTCCTAACACTGAAGCTTTCTTT